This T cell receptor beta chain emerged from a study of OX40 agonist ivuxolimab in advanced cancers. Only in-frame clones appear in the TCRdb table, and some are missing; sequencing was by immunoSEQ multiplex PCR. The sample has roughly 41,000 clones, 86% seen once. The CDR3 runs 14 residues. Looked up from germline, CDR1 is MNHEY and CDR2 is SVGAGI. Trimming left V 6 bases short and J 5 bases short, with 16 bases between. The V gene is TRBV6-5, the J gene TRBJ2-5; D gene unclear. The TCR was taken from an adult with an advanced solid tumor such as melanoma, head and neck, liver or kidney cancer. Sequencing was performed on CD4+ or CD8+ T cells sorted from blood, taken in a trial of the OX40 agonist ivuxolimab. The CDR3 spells CASSPSFGAETQYF. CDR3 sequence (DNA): TGTGCCAGCAGCCCCAGCTTTGGCGCCGAGACCCAGTACTTC.